This TCR beta chain was found in a study of CD8+ T cells in alopecia areata (dated 2018 in TCRdb). Regarding the complete study: Treated patients were enrolled in an open-label pilot trial of oral tofacitinib, 5 to 10 mg twice daily, for moderate-to-severe alopecia areata. The SALT score, which quantifies the percentage of affected scalp surface area, was used to measure disease severity in treated patients. Tofacitinib was given for 6 to 18 months, followed by 6 months of follow-up off drug to assess delayed response and recurrence. TCRbeta CDR3 regions were amplified by immunoSEQ multiplex PCR using 35 Vbeta forward and 13 Jbeta reverse primers. Scalp clonality was compared among normal scalp (n=4), patchy alopecia areata scalp (n=8), and alopecia totalis/universalis scalp (n=8). Human TCRbeta sequencing covered scalp tissue and sorted CD4+ and CD8+ peripheral blood T cells from patchy and totalis/universalis alopecia areata patients and healthy controls. Biopsies were taken from tofacitinib-treated patients at baseline and again at 4 and 24 weeks into treatment, and several of those patients also had a later scalp biopsy. The study used high-throughput TCRbeta sequencing to examine T cell clonal expansion in alopecia areata, in both the C3H/HeJ mouse model and human patients. RNA came from the PAXgene miRNA kit for fixed scalp, the miRNeasy kit for PBMCs, and the RNeasy kit for mouse skin.

The time point tag for this specimen amounts to: roughly 26 weeks on oral tofacitinib. This specimen's treatment or condition label, interpreted: oral pan-JAK inhibitor, 5-10 mg twice daily. From alopecia areata patients, peripheral blood was collected along with lesional scalp punch biopsies. PBMCs were isolated by density centrifugation and stained for CD3, CD4 and CD8, and CD4+ and CD8+ T cells were sorted on a FACSAria. The protocol used for the library was the immunoSEQ multiplex PCR assay. RNA was extracted from all samples and reverse transcribed into cDNA, which served as template for TCR sequencing. First-strand cDNA was synthesized using SuperScript III with a 2:1 mix of oligo-dT and random hexamers. Amplification bias was assessed with a synthetic immune receptor repertoire, and residual bias was removed computationally. The paper's data handling went like this. Raw reads were preprocessed to remove errors, and CDR3 was defined according to IMGT conventions as the region from the conserved cysteine to phenylalanine. Clonality was computed by normalizing Shannon entropy by log2 of the number of productive unique TCRs and subtracting the result from 1. Scalp TCRbeta sequences were cross-referenced with sorted blood CD4 and CD8 repertoires so that the CD4 or CD8 identity of scalp clones could be inferred. The table was pulled from immuneACCESS by TCRdb, which kept in-frame rearrangements only. Such tables lose some clones; where checked, under half of the loss comes from unresolved V genes, and the rest has no known cause. From that table come the V and J calls and clone size; the DNA was used to work out D and trimming. Here the sample has roughly 110,000 clones; 84% occur a single time. The ten largest clones take up over 20% of the sample.

Paper-wide results and their limitations: Many expanded lesional clones persisted in scalp and blood during tofacitinib treatment, which may partly explain relapse after stopping treatment. The treated cohort was small, with a single nonresponder, so links between baseline CD8+ expansion and response need larger studies. Scalp clonality and the number of expanded CD8+ clones among the top 100 scalp clones were significantly decreased by tofacitinib. Higher clonality and more expanded CD8+ clones were observed in lesional scalp than in normal scalp, particularly in alopecia totalis/universalis, a finding suggestive of antigenic drive. Shared TCR sequences between patients were less evident than in mice, which may be partly attributable to HLA diversity in the patient population. Resident alphabeta T cells in normal human skin are also sequenced, complicating scalp TCR repertoire analysis, unlike mouse skin dominated by gammadelta T cells.

A word on this clone: Its antigen specificity is not known. Within one base of it there is no much larger clone, and no base qualities were kept.

The clonotype originates from a human donor with alopecia areata. The specimen was CD8+ T cells sorted from blood, collected at week 24, from a patient treated with tofacitinib.

The CDR3 protein sequence reads: CASSPTGANEQFF. The DNA reads as follows: TGTGCCAGCAGCCCGACAGGGGCTAATGAGCAGTTCTTC. The V and J genes are TRBV7-8 and TRBJ2-1; 8 central bases correspond to TRBD1. From the cysteine up to the phenylalanine, the CDR3 has a length of 13 residues. Just the 39-base CDR3 DNA is kept, in frame starting at base 1. CDR1 SGHVS and CDR2 FQNEAQ are derived from the germline V gene. Germline trimming: 5 bases from V, 7 bases from J; junction bases outside gene matches: 4. With the rest looked up from the reference TRBV7-8 and TRBJ2-1 genes rather than sequenced, the full variable domain is GAGVSQSPRYKVAKRGQDVALRCDPISGHVSLFWYQQALGQGPEFLTYFQNEAQLDKSGLPSDRFFAERPEGSVSTLKIQRTQQEDSAVYLCASSPTGANEQFFGPGTRLTVL.